This is a list of T cell receptor beta chains from one sample in a study of blood T cell repertoires in COVID-19. The repertoire was sequenced with immunoSEQ multiplex PCR; TCRdb's copy has only in-frame clones and lacks some. The sample yields some 400,000 clones, 80% to 90% seen once. The sample consisted of peripheral blood. All receptors come from a young woman with COVID-19, enrolled during active disease. CDR3s include the opening cysteine and the closing phenylalanine or tryptophan. D genes are given only for firm matches. Expanded clones are given a class, and other clones once, few, many or no size at all.

j_call,d_call,v_call,clone_size,cdr3_nt,cdr3_aa
TRBJ2-7,TRBD1,TRBV2,few,TGTGCCAGCAGGGGGACAGGGGGACTTTTCGAGCAGTACTTC,CASRGTGGLFEQYF
TRBJ1-1,-,TRBV28,once,TGTGCCAGCAGTCTGATCATTCAGGACACTGAAGCTTTCTTT,CASSLIIQDTEAFF
TRBJ1-2,TRBD1,TRBV2,-,TGTGCCACCCTAAAAACAGGGGATTATGGCTACACCTTC,CATLKTGDYGYTF
TRBJ1-2,TRBD1,TRBV27,once,TGTGCCAGCAGTAAATCGCTCGTCGGACAGGGCGGCGGCTACACCTTC,CASSKSLVGQGGGYTF
TRBJ1-2,TRBD1,TRBV2,-,TGTGCCAGCAGTGAGGGACAGGGGGGGACCTATGGCTACACCTTC,CASSEGQGGTYGYTF
TRBJ2-7,-,TRBV5-1,once,TGCGCCAGCAGGGAAGGACTTTACTACTCCTACGAGCAGTACTTC,CASREGLYYSYEQYF
TRBJ1-2,-,TRBV5-4,-,TGTGCCAGCAGCCGTATGGGGGGGATCTATGGCTACACCTTC,CASSRMGGIYGYTF
TRBJ1-5,TRBD1,TRBV2,-,TGTGCCAGCAGCCTAGGACAGGGAGGTATAGGCAATCAGCCCCAGCATTTT,CASSLGQGGIGNQPQHF
TRBJ1-1,TRBD1,TRBV5-6,-,TGTGCCAGCAGCTTGTGGCGACAGGGCTTGAACACTGAAGCTTTCTTT,CASSLWRQGLNTEAFF
TRBJ2-7,-,TRBV12-3/TRBV12-4,-,TGTGCCAGCAGTCGGGGTCCCTACGAGCAGTACTTC,CASSRGPYEQYF
TRBJ2-2,TRBD1,TRBV24-1,once,TGTGCCACCAGTGACCCCCGACAGGGGGCTCGCGGGGAGCTGTTTTTT,CATSDPRQGARGELFF
TRBJ1-5,-,TRBV5-1,-,TGCGCCAGCAGCGTAGACAGAGATCAGCCCCAGCATTTT,CASSVDRDQPQHF
TRBJ2-7,TRBD1,TRBV9,-,TGTGCCAGCAGCTCCAGGACAGGGTGGGACGAGCAGTACTTC,CASSSRTGWDEQYF
TRBJ2-7,TRBD1,TRBV5-4,-,TGTGCCAGCAGCTTTGGGACAGGGTCCTACGAGCAGTACTTC,CASSFGTGSYEQYF
TRBJ1-1,TRBD1,TRBV5-4,-,TGTGCCAGCAGCTGGGCAGGGGGCACTGAAGCTTTCTTT,CASSWAGGTEAFF
TRBJ2-2,-,TRBV12-5,-,TGTGCTAGTGCCCCACCGGTCACCGGGGAGCTGTTTTTT,CASAPPVTGELFF
TRBJ2-2,-,TRBV13,-,TGTGCCAGCGGGAGGCTACGGGCTGGGGAGCTGTTTTTT,CASGRLRAGELFF
TRBJ1-4,-,TRBV23-1,-,TGCGCCAGCAGCCCGGGACACTGCCAGGAAAAACTGTTTTTT,CASSPGHCQEKLFF
TRBJ2-2,-,TRBV19,-,TGTGCCAGTAGAGCCACCGGGGAGCTGTTTTTT,CASRATGELFF
TRBJ2-7,TRBD2,TRBV20-1,-,TGCAGTGCTAGTGTAGCGGGAGAACCTTTGGAGCAGTACTTC,CSASVAGEPLEQYF
TRBJ1-5,-,TRBV19,-,TGTGCCAGTCGCAGAAGTCGGGATAGCAATCAGCCCCAGCATTTT,CASRRSRDSNQPQHF
TRBJ2-2,TRBD2,TRBV3-1/TRBV3-2,-,TGTGCCAGCAGCATGCTAGCGGGAGTTTCCACCGGGGAGCTGTTTTTT,CASSMLAGVSTGELFF
TRBJ1-2,TRBD1,TRBV5-4,once,TGTGCCAGCAGCTTCCGGACAGGGAGAGCTGGCTACACCTTC,CASSFRTGRAGYTF
TRBJ2-7,-,TRBV3-1/TRBV3-2,-,TGTGCCAGCAGCCAAGGTGCGGGATCGGTGGGAGAGCAGTACTTC,CASSQGAGSVGEQYF
TRBJ1-1,TRBD1,TRBV11-2,-,TGTGCCAGCAGTTATGGACAGGGCGGAACTGAAGCTTTCTTT,CASSYGQGGTEAFF
TRBJ2-1,TRBD2,TRBV7-9,-,TGTGCCAGCAGCTTAGTTGTAGCGGGAGGGGGGTACTCCTACAATGAGCAGTTCTTC,CASSLVVAGGGYSYNEQFF
TRBJ2-1,TRBD2,TRBV27,-,TGTGCCAGCAGTACGGGGACTAATTCATACAATGAGCAGTTCTTC,CASSTGTNSYNEQFF
TRBJ2-2,TRBD2,TRBV5-1,-,TGCGCCAGCAGCCCCCGGACTAGCGGAGGTTCGGAGGGGGAGCTGTTTTTT,CASSPRTSGGSEGELFF
TRBJ2-7,-,TRBV28,-,TGTGCCAGCAGTTGGAGGTACGAGCAGTACTTC,CASSWRYEQYF
TRBJ2-7,-,TRBV9,-,TGTGCCAGTGCCCCTGGGGGGGCGCGATCCTACGAGCAGTACTTC,CASAPGGARSYEQYF
TRBJ2-7,-,TRBV10-2,-,TGCGCCAGCCGGGACAACTCCTACGAGCAGTACTTC,CASRDNSYEQYF
TRBJ2-7,-,TRBV11-2,-,TGTGCCAGCAGCCGGTCGTCCGTCTCCTACGAGCAGTACTTC,CASSRSSVSYEQYF
TRBJ2-2,TRBD2,TRBV9,-,TGTGCCAGCAGCCCTAAGACTAGCGCCGGGGAGCTGTTTTTT,CASSPKTSAGELFF
TRBJ2-2,-,TRBV7-2,-,TGTGCCAGCAGCTTAGACCCGAGGAGGAGTACCGGGGAGCTGTTTTTT,CASSLDPRRSTGELFF
TRBJ1-1,-,TRBV7-9,-,TGTGCCAGCAGCTTGGGGGGGCATCCAGTAGCAGCTTTCTTT,CASSLGGHPVAAFF
TRBJ1-2,-,TRBV5-4,once,TGTGCCAGCAGCTTGGCGGCGGACAACCATAACTATGGCTACACCTTC,CASSLAADNHNYGYTF
TRBJ2-7,TRBD2,TRBV15,-,TGTGCCACCAGCAAAGGGTCGACTAGCGGGAGGGTTGGGGTCGAGCAGTACTTC,CATSKGSTSGRVGVEQYF
TRBJ1-1,-,TRBV6-1,-,TGTGCCAGCAGTGACGGCAGGGGAATGAACACTGAAGCTTTCTTT,CASSDGRGMNTEAFF
TRBJ1-6,-,TRBV28,-,TGTGCCAGCAGGGAGAGGGCACTTTCACCCCTCCACTTT,CASRERALSPLHF
TRBJ2-7,TRBD1,TRBV19,-,TGTGCCAGTAGTTTCCACCGGGACAGGCAGTACTTC,CASSFHRDRQYF
TRBJ1-5,-,TRBV28,-,TGTGCCGGGGCGTATGGGCAGGGCCTCAATCAGCCCCAGCATTTT,CAGAYGQGLNQPQHF
TRBJ2-7,-,TRBV11-1,-,TGTGCCAGCAGCCTTGTAGGGGGCTACGAGCAGTACTTC,CASSLVGGYEQYF
TRBJ2-4,-,TRBV5-1,-,TGCGCCAGCAGCTTGGGAGGTGAGAGGGAAAACATTCAGTACTTC,CASSLGGERENIQYF
TRBJ2-2,TRBD2,TRBV7-8,-,TGTGCCAGCCCTAGCGGGATCGCGAACACCGGGGAGCTGTTTTTT,CASPSGIANTGELFF
TRBJ2-7,-,TRBV15,-,TGTGCCACCAGCAGAGATGGCAACTACGAGCAGTACTTC,CATSRDGNYEQYF
TRBJ2-7,TRBD2,TRBV28,-,TGTGCCAGCAGATTTACCATCGGGACTAGCGGGGGGAAGGGCCAGTACTTC,CASRFTIGTSGGKGQYF
TRBJ1-1,-,TRBV5-1,-,TGCGCCAGCAGCTTCCAGGGGATGGGCACTGAAGCTTTCTTT,CASSFQGMGTEAFF
TRBJ1-1,TRBD1,TRBV10-3,-,TGTGCCATCACCCCCGGGACAGGGGGCGCCCCGGACACTGAAGCTTTCTTT,CAITPGTGGAPDTEAFF